Below, 11 T cell receptor beta chains from the same sample are listed, as sequenced in a study of shared clonotypes between healthy human individuals. The method was immunoSEQ multiplex PCR; TCRdb's version includes in-frame clones alone and lacks a portion of them. The repertoire holds 2 million to 2.5 million clones, with approximately 95% as singletons. The sequencing sample was made of naive CD4+ T cells sorted from blood. This sample's subset: CD45RA+ positively selected. These receptor sequences come from a man aged 18 to 29 in good health.

The chain links TRBV6-5 to TRBJ2-1, with D possibly matching TRBD2 (6 bases). The germline CDR1 and CDR2 sequences are MNHEY and SVGAGI. The CDR3 totals 12 residues. The V end was cut by 5 bases, the J end by 7 bases, with 9 bases between. The CDR3 region is CASSTEGNEQFF. In DNA, the CDR3 is TGTGCCAGCAGTACGGAGGGGAATGAGCAGTTCTTC.

This chain links TRBV28 with TRBJ1-2; D unclear. Germline V gene lookup returns CDR1 MDHEN and CDR2 SYDVKM. Deletions cut 7 bases from V and 3 bases from J, with 9 bases between. The CDR3 is made up of 12 amino acids. CDR3 nucleotide sequence: TGTGCCAGCACCGCGGCCCACTATGGCTACACCTTC. Residues: CASTAAHYGYTF.

This chain connects TRBV25-1 to TRBJ2-2; a weak D match, TRBD1 (6 bases). Between the trimmed V and J ends, which lost 1 base and 5 bases, there was a span of 8 bases. The CDR3 consists of 14 residues. Per germline, CDR1 MGHDK and CDR2 SYGVNS. In DNA form, the CDR3 reads TGTGCCAGCAGTGAATGGGGACAAACCGGGGAGCTGTTTTTT. As protein: CASSEWGQTGELFF. The full variable domain, with the rest looked up from reference TRBV25-1 and TRBJ2-2, is EADIYQTPRYLVIGTGKKITLECSQTMGHDKMYWYQQDPGMELHLIHYSYGVNSTEKGDLSSESTVSRIRTEHFPLTLESARPSHTSQYLCASSEWGQTGELFFGEGSRLTVL.

V and J are TRBV5-1 and TRBJ2-1; D gene uncertain. CDR3 length: 13 amino acids. Germline V gene data show CDR1 as SGHRS and CDR2 as YFSETQ. The V end lost 4 bases, the J end lost 4 bases, and 9 bases lay between the germline ends. The CDR3 nucleotides are TGCGCCAGCAGCGCCGGACCATACAATGAGCAGTTCTTC. Encoded protein: CASSAGPYNEQFF.

The rearrangement uses TRBV10-3 and TRBJ1-6; 8 bases fit TRBD1. Trimming took 3 bases from V and 5 from J; bases not matched to a gene: 9. Germline-derived CDR1 and CDR2 are ENHRY and SYGVKD. There are 17 residues in the CDR3. CDR3 residues: CAISDKGQETNNSPLHF. The CDR3 bases are TGTGCCATCAGTGATAAGGGACAGGAGACTAATAATTCACCCCTCCACTTT.

The V gene is TRBV2, the J gene TRBJ1-5, with a possible D match to TRBD1 (5 bases). This CDR3 has 14 amino acids. In germline, CDR1 is SNHLY, CDR2 FYNNEI. The ends were cut back, 6 bases at V and 7 bases at J, with 16 bases in the middle. The DNA of the CDR3 is TGTGCCAGCAGATGGGGCGGGGCCTGGCAGCCCCAGCATTTT. It specifies CASRWGGAWQPQHF.

This clone has just one count. The chain has TRBV28 and TRBJ1-2; perhaps TRBD1 as D (5 bases). Germline V gene data show CDR1 as MDHEN and CDR2 as SYDVKM. CDR3 length: 14 amino acids. Trimming pared 6 bases from V and 6 bases from J, leaving 17 bases between. The CDR3 DNA is TGTGCCAGCAGGGACTCCGGGGGAGGTCATGGCTACACCTTC. It is translated as CASRDSGGGHGYTF.

The chain carries TRBV7-2 and TRBJ1-3, with D hard to call. The V end lost 4 bases, the J end lost 2 bases, and 15 bases lay between the germline ends. Looked up from germline, CDR1 is SGHTA and CDR2 is FQGNSA. This CDR3 is 16 amino acids long. The CDR3 spells CASSSGLPAAGNTIYF. DNA of the CDR3: TGTGCCAGCAGCTCGGGCCTCCCCGCTGCTGGAAACACCATATATTTT.

The V call is TRBV5-1, the J call TRBJ2-7; 7 bases agree with TRBD2. Losses at the gene ends were 4 bases for V and 6 bases for J; bases not matched to a gene: 10. In germline, CDR1 is SGHRS, CDR2 YFSETQ. There are 14 residues in the CDR3. The CDR3 coding sequence is TGCGCCAGCAGCCCGACCCAGGGCGGGGGCGAGCAGTACTTC. This sequence encodes CASSPTQGGGEQYF. The entire variable domain, with the rest obtained from reference TRBV5-1 and TRBJ2-7, is as follows: KAGVTQTPRYLIKTRGQQVTLSCSPISGHRSVSWYQQTPGQGLQFLFEYFSETQRNKGNFPGRFSGRQFSNSRSEMNVSTLELGDSALYLCASSPTQGGGEQYFGPGTRLTVT.

The chain couples TRBV18 to TRBJ1-3; 8 positions match TRBD1. The CDR3 runs to 16 residues. Germline V gene lookup returns CDR1 KGHSH and CDR2 LQKENI. V trimming: 3 bases; J trimming: 4 bases; junction bases outside the gene matches: 8. DNA of the CDR3: TGTGCCAGCTCACCTATCCCCGGGACAGGCGGAAACACCATATATTTT. It is translated as CASSPIPGTGGNTIYF. Using reference TRBV18 and TRBJ1-3 for the parts outside the CDR3, the full variable domain is NAGVMQNPRHLVRRRGQEARLRCSPMKGHSHVYWYRQLPEEGLKFMVYLQKENIIDESGMPKERFSAEFPKEGPSILRIQQVVRGDSAAYFCASSPIPGTGGNTIYFGEGSWLTVV.

The chain recombines TRBV27 with TRBJ2-1; TRBD2 matches at 7 bases. Germline CDR1 reads MNHEY; CDR2 reads SMNVEV (reference sequence). This CDR3 spans 15 amino acids. V lost 4 bases, J lost 8 bases, and 11 bases stayed unmatched. Here the CDR3 reads CASSSWAGVVYEQFF. In DNA, the CDR3 is TGTGCCAGCAGTTCTTGGGCGGGAGTGGTCTATGAGCAGTTCTTC.